This is a list of T cell receptor beta chains from one sample in a study of OX40 agonist ivuxolimab in advanced cancers. Clones were read by immunoSEQ multiplex PCR, and TCRdb kept only the in-frame ones, dropping some. Here the sample spans over 25,000 clones, under 90% being singletons. Sequenced material: CD4+ or CD8+ T cells sorted from blood, taken in a trial of the OX40 agonist ivuxolimab. The receptors shown here come from an adult with an advanced solid tumor such as melanoma, head and neck, liver or kidney cancer. Each CDR3 is given with its conserved first and last residue. The order of the fields is J gene, V gene, clone size, D gene, CDR3 DNA, CDR3 protein. The D gene is left open where the match is weak. Only part of the rows carry a size: once, few, many, or a class if the clone is expanded.

>TRBJ2-5|TRBV7-6|NA|NA
TGTGCCAGCAGCCCGAGAGTGGTTCAGGGAGAGACCCAGTACTTC
CASSPRVVQGETQYF
>TRBJ2-6|TRBV7-9|NA|NA
TGTGCCAGCAGCTTAGCGGACAGCCCCTCTGGGGCCAACGTCCTGACTTTC
CASSLADSPSGANVLTF
>TRBJ1-4|TRBV9|once|TRBD1
TGTGCCAGCAGCGCGATCACAGGGGGGAAAGAAAAACTGTTTTTT
CASSAITGGKEKLFF
>TRBJ2-3|TRBV4-1|NA|TRBD2
TGCGCCAGCAGCCATCCAGCGGGGGGGTTTTTCACAGATACGCAGTATTTT
CASSHPAGGFFTDTQYF
>TRBJ2-7|TRBV6-5|NA|TRBD2
TGTGCCAGCAGTTACCGGCTGACTGGACTAGCCTACGAGCAGTACTTC
CASSYRLTGLAYEQYF
>TRBJ2-7|TRBV9|NA|NA
TGTGCCAGCAGCGGGGGTACTTCCTACGAGCAGTACTTC
CASSGGTSYEQYF
>TRBJ2-7|TRBV16|NA|TRBD2
TGTGCCAGCAGCCCAAGCGGGAGGGTCTACGAGCAGTACTTC
CASSPSGRVYEQYF
>TRBJ2-1|TRBV7-9|NA|TRBD2
TGTGCCAGCAGGCCGATACTAGCGGCGGACCTCAATGAGCAGTTCTTC
CASRPILAADLNEQFF
>TRBJ2-3|TRBV2|NA|NA
TGTGCCAGCAGTGAGGGTTGGTCCAACACAGATACGCAGTATTTT
CASSEGWSNTDTQYF
>TRBJ2-7|TRBV28|NA|TRBD2
TGTGCCAGCAGTAAAATACTAGCGGTCGTCTACGAGCAGTACTTC
CASSKILAVVYEQYF
>TRBJ2-3|TRBV4-1|NA|NA
TGCGCCAGCAGCCAAGTCGACGATACGCAGTATTTT
CASSQVDDTQYF
>TRBJ2-2|TRBV11-3|NA|TRBD1
TGTGCCAGCAGCTTAGGTCGGACAGGGCAATTCACCGGGGAGCTGTTTTTT
CASSLGRTGQFTGELFF
>TRBJ1-5|TRBV2|few|NA
TGTGCCAGCAGTATTGGTCAGCCCCAGCATTTT
CASSIGQPQHF
>TRBJ1-5|TRBV7-9|once|NA
TGTGCCAGCAGCTTAGGGTATGGAGGTCAGCCCCAGCATTTT
CASSLGYGGQPQHF
>TRBJ2-7|TRBV7-2|NA|TRBD1
TGTGCCAGCAAGGGGACAGGGGGTAGCTACGAGCAGTACTTC
CASKGTGGSYEQYF
>TRBJ2-5|TRBV5-4|NA|TRBD2
TGTGCCAGCAGCACTGAGGGACTAGCGGGTAGCGAGACCCAGTACTTC
CASSTEGLAGSETQYF
>TRBJ1-5|TRBV28|NA|NA
TGTGCCAGCAGTTTGGGGGGGGCAGGTCAGCCCCAGCATTTT
CASSLGGAGQPQHF
>TRBJ1-1|TRBV29-1|NA|NA
TGCAGCGTGCTACAGGGAGTCACTGAAGCTTTCTTT
CSVLQGVTEAFF
>TRBJ2-5|TRBV7-3|NA|NA
TGTGCCAGCAGCCCGGAGTTGTACCAAGAGACCCAGTACTTC
CASSPELYQETQYF
>TRBJ2-3|TRBV19|NA|TRBD1
TGTGCCAGTTCGGGACAGCGCACAGATACGCAGTATTTT
CASSGQRTDTQYF
>TRBJ2-6|TRBV15|once|NA
TGTGCCACTGCGCAGGACTCTGGGGCCAACGTCCTGACTTTC
CATAQDSGANVLTF
>TRBJ2-7|TRBV19|NA|NA
TGTGCCAGTAGTATGGGGGACATCCCCTACGAGCAGTACTTC
CASSMGDIPYEQYF
>TRBJ2-3|TRBV6-5|NA|TRBD2
TGTGCCAGCAGCACTAGCGGGGAAACAGATACGCAGTATTTT
CASSTSGETDTQYF
>TRBJ2-5|TRBV7-9|NA|TRBD1
TGTGCCAGCAGCTTAATCGGACAGGGGGTAGCGGAGGAGACCCAGTACTTC
CASSLIGQGVAEETQYF
>TRBJ1-2|TRBV27|NA|NA
TGTGCCAGCAGTTTATCGGAGGGTTCCCTGGGTGGCTACACCTTC
CASSLSEGSLGGYTF
>TRBJ2-1|TRBV19|NA|NA
TGTGCCAGTAGTATGGACCGGTACAATGAGCAGTTCTTC
CASSMDRYNEQFF
>TRBJ2-7|TRBV10-2|NA|TRBD2
TGCGCCAGCAGTGTCTCAGCGGGGGGATCCTACGAGCAGTACTTC
CASSVSAGGSYEQYF
>TRBJ2-1|TRBV6-1|NA|TRBD2
TGTGCCAGCAGTGAAGGAAGTCTAGCGGGAGGGTACAATGAGCAGTTCTTC
CASSEGSLAGGYNEQFF
>TRBJ2-1|TRBV4-1|few|TRBD2
TGCGCCAGCTCAAGCGGGACTTCCTACAATGAGCAGTTCTTC
CASSSGTSYNEQFF
>TRBJ2-5|TRBV6-6|once|NA
TGTGCCAGCAGTACTTTGGGCAACCAAGAGACCCAGTACTTC
CASSTLGNQETQYF
>TRBJ2-3|TRBV6-1|NA|TRBD1
TGTGCCAGCAGTGAACGGCAGGGGGTGGCAGATACGCAGTATTTT
CASSERQGVADTQYF
>TRBJ2-3|TRBV28|NA|TRBD1
TGTGCCAGCAGGGACAGGGGGTTCCCAGATACGCAGTATTTT
CASRDRGFPDTQYF
>TRBJ2-7|TRBV6-1|NA|NA
TGTGCCAGCAGTGAATACGACATCTCCTACGAGCAGTACTTC
CASSEYDISYEQYF
>TRBJ2-5|TRBV18|NA|TRBD2
TGTGCCAGCTCACGGGGAGGGGAAGAGACCCAGTACTTC
CASSRGGEETQYF
>TRBJ2-3|TRBV4-1|NA|NA
TGCGCCAGCAGCCAAGACCCTAGGAGCGCAGATACGCAGTATTTT
CASSQDPRSADTQYF
>TRBJ1-4|TRBV7-9|NA|TRBD1
TGTGCCAGCAGCCCGACGACAGGGGGCCAAACTAATGAAAAACTGTTTTTT
CASSPTTGGQTNEKLFF
>TRBJ1-3|TRBV19|NA|NA
TGTGCCGGGGGGAGGTTTAGAAACACCATATATTTT
CAGGRFRNTIYF
>TRBJ2-3|TRBV7-3|NA|TRBD2
TGTGCCAGCAGCCTTAGCGGGGGGGCAGCTGATACGCAGTATTTT
CASSLSGGAADTQYF
>TRBJ1-2|TRBV6-5|NA|NA
TGTGCCAGCAGTTACTCGGAGGGGAGCTATGGCTACACCTTC
CASSYSEGSYGYTF
>TRBJ2-7|TRBV7-2|NA|TRBD2
TGTGCCAGCAGCTTAGTAGGCGGGAGCTCCTACGAGCAGTACTTC
CASSLVGGSSYEQYF
>TRBJ2-7|TRBV5-1|NA|TRBD1
TGCGCCAGCAGCTTGACAGGGGCTGAGCAGTACTTC
CASSLTGAEQYF
>TRBJ1-4|TRBV7-9|once|NA
TGTGCCAGCAGCTCAAAAAGTCTCCCGAACAATGAAAAACTGTTTTTT
CASSSKSLPNNEKLFF
>TRBJ1-2|TRBV7-9|NA|NA
TGTGCCAGCAGCCCGGGACTTCGGGGCTACACCTTC
CASSPGLRGYTF
>TRBJ2-7|TRBV9|NA|TRBD2
TGTGCCAGCAGCGTCGGCGGGGGGGCTTACGAGCAGTACTTC
CASSVGGGAYEQYF
>TRBJ1-1|TRBV27|NA|NA
TGTGCCAGCAGTTTATCTTTAGGCACTGAAGCTTTCTTT
CASSLSLGTEAFF
>TRBJ1-2|TRBV30|NA|NA
TGTGCCTGGAGTGTCGGACAGTCAGGTACTGGCTACACCTTC
CAWSVGQSGTGYTF
>TRBJ2-1|TRBV29-1|few|TRBD2
TGCAGCGTTGAATTGGCTAGCGGGGCCTACTCCTACAATGAGCAGTTCTTC
CSVELASGAYSYNEQFF
>TRBJ2-1|TRBV25-1|few|TRBD2
TGTGCCAGCAGTGATAGCGGGGCGCCCTACTCCTACAATGAGCAGTTCTTC
CASSDSGAPYSYNEQFF